The 26 T cell receptor beta chains given below trace back to one sample, sequenced in a study of blood T cell repertoires in COVID-19. Sequencing was performed with immunoSEQ multiplex PCR; in TCRdb, only in-frame clones are kept and a portion is missing. The sample includes about 82,000 clones, roughly 80% seen only once; the top ten take 12%. Sequenced material: peripheral blood. The receptor set was obtained from a woman aged 40 to 50 with active or convalescent COVID-19.

The chain couples TRBV7-2 to TRBJ1-3; D is unresolved. V lost 5 bases and J 0 bases, leaving 14 bases between the germline ends. The CDR3 spans 16 residues. Germline V gene data show CDR1 as SGHTA and CDR2 as FQGNSA. The CDR3, as DNA: TGTGCCAGCAGCCCACACGAGGGTGACTCTGGAAACACCATATATTTT. It specifies CASSPHEGDSGNTIYF.

The chain combines TRBV6-2 or TRBV6-3 with TRBJ2-7; D is possibly TRBD2 (5 bases). Trimming removed 2 bases from V and 11 bases from J, with 13 bases in between. The CDR3 is made up of 12 amino acids. The V gene's germline CDR1 is MNHEY and CDR2 SVGEGT. In nucleotides, the CDR3 is TGTGCCAGCAGTTACAGTCCGCGGGTGGAGTACTTC. As protein: CASSYSPRVEYF.

The gene calls are TRBV9 and TRBJ2-1, with 7 bases fitting TRBD2. This CDR3 region has 15 residues. The germline CDR1 and CDR2 sequences are SGDLS and YYNGEE. With 3 bases clipped from V and 6 bases from J, the junction kept 9 bases outside the gene matches. CDR3: CASSGQRETTNEQFF. CDR3 sequence (DNA): TGTGCCAGCAGCGGTCAGCGGGAAACTACCAATGAGCAGTTCTTC. Full variable domain (outside the CDR3, taken from reference TRBV9 and TRBJ2-1): DSGVTQTPKHLITATGQRVTLRCSPRSGDLSVYWYQQSLDQGLQFLIQYYNGEERAKGNILERFSAQQFPDLHSELNLSSLELGDSALYFCASSGQRETTNEQFFGPGTRLTVL.

The chain has TRBV9 and TRBJ1-2, with D unresolved. V lost 0 bases to trimming and J lost 4 bases, with 7 bases between them. Germline lookup yields CDR1 SGDLS and CDR2 YYNGEE. This CDR3 has 13 amino acids. The CDR3 nucleotides are TGTGCCAGCAGCGTAGCCGACACCTATGGCTACACCTTC. It yields the protein CASSVADTYGYTF.

This clone was picked up a small number of times. This sequence joins TRBV4-3 and TRBJ1-6; D is possibly TRBD1 (6 bases). This CDR3 comprises 17 residues. Germline V CDR1 and CDR2: LGHNA, YSLEER. V lost 0 bases and J 3 bases, leaving 12 bases between the germline ends. This CDR3 reads CASSQDKGRGYNSPLHF. The CDR3, as DNA: TGCGCCAGCAGCCAAGATAAAGGCAGGGGCTATAATTCACCCCTCCACTTT.

The chain combines TRBV28 with TRBJ2-7; D is perhaps TRBD1 (6 bases). This CDR3 has 11 amino acids. The V gene's germline CDR1 is MDHEN and CDR2 SYDVKM. V lost 5 bases, J lost 9 bases, and 11 bases lay in between. The CDR3 nucleotides are TGTGCCAGCAGTCAGGGGATGAGGCAGTACTTC. Its translation is CASSQGMRQYF. The whole variable domain, remainder taken from reference TRBV28 and TRBJ2-7, is DVKVTQSSRYLVKRTGEKVFLECVQDMDHENMFWYRQDPGLGLRLIYFSYDVKMKEKGDIPEGYSVSREKKERFSLILESASTNQTSMYLCASSQGMRQYFGPGTRLTVT.

This CDR3 reads CASSRDINQPQHF. CDR3 bases: TGTGCCAGCTCACGGGACATTAATCAGCCCCAGCATTTT. V and J are TRBV18 and TRBJ1-5; possibly TRBD1 for D (6 bases). Germline V lookup: CDR1 KGHSH, CDR2 LQKENI. This CDR3 region has 13 residues. Trimming stripped 4 bases from V and 4 bases from J, with 8 bases between.

This clone was detected only a few times. The J gene is TRBJ1-1, the V gene TRBV6-5, with a possible D match to TRBD1 (5 bases). CDR3 length: 12 residues. V was shortened by 6 bases and J by 1 base, with 6 bases between the two germline ends. Germline assignment: CDR1 MNHEY and CDR2 SVGAGI. CDR3 loop: CASRTGNTEAFF. The CDR3 nucleotides are TGTGCCAGCAGAACAGGGAACACTGAAGCTTTCTTT.

The chain combines TRBV27 with TRBJ2-2, with TRBD2 matching over 11 bases. V trimming: 5 bases; J trimming: 2 bases; junction bases outside the gene matches: 4. The CDR3 is 16 residues long. CDR1 and CDR2 from the germline V gene are MNHEY and SMNVEV (reference sequence). CDR3 DNA sequence: TGTGCCAGCAGTAGTAGCGGGAGGGTCAACACCGGGGAGCTGTTTTTT. Protein sequence: CASSSSGRVNTGELFF.

The J gene is TRBJ1-2, the V gene TRBV10-3; D might be TRBD1 (6 bases). Germline CDR1 and CDR2: ENHRY and SYGVKD. Trimming took 4 bases from V and 5 from J, leaving 14 bases between them. CDR3 length: 14 amino acids. CDR3 in amino acids: CAISGAGDKYGYTF. DNA for the CDR3: TGTGCCATCAGTGGGGCAGGGGACAAATATGGCTACACCTTC.

The chain is built from TRBV6-2 or TRBV6-3 and TRBJ1-2; no clear D. The CDR3 is 14 residues long. Germline CDR1 is MNHEY and CDR2 is SVGEGT. The V and J ends lost 0 bases and 8 bases respectively, with 13 bases between them. The CDR3 is CASSYSTLAGGYTF. DNA of the CDR3: TGTGCCAGCAGTTACTCGACGTTAGCGGGGGGCTACACCTTC.

V gene TRBV11-2 combines with J gene TRBJ2-5; a possible D gene is TRBD1 (5 bases). The germline V and J ends were trimmed by 5 bases and 5 bases, with 12 bases remaining between them. This CDR3 has 13 residues. Germline CDR1 reads SGHAT; CDR2 reads FQNNGV. The CDR3 region is CASSPLSGETQYF. The CDR3 bases are TGTGCCAGCAGCCCACTCTCAGGGGAGACCCAGTACTTC.

J is TRBJ2-3 and V is TRBV14; 9 nucleotides agree with TRBD1. The CDR3 is made up of 16 amino acids. The J segment lost 0 bases and the V segment lost 4 bases, leaving 5 bases of the junction unmatched. Per the germline V gene, CDR1 is SGHDN and CDR2 is FVKESK. The DNA of the CDR3 is TGTGCCAGCAGCCCCCTACAGGGGGCGAGCACAGATACGCAGTATTTT. Translating it yields CASSPLQGASTDTQYF.

The table lists this clone with a few counts. This chain links TRBV5-1 with TRBJ2-2; a possible D gene is TRBD2 (7 bases). This CDR3 is 16 amino acids long. V was clipped by 4 bases and J by 4 bases, with 17 bases between them. Germline V gene lookup returns CDR1 SGHRS and CDR2 YFSETQ. The CDR3 sequence: CASSRDKGGGTGELFF. The CDR3 DNA reads TGCGCCAGCAGCCGGGACAAAGGGGGGGGCACCGGGGAGCTGTTTTTT.

V usage is TRBV28 and J usage is TRBJ2-1; 7 bases are a match to TRBD2. The J segment lost 2 bases and the V segment lost 8 bases, leaving 6 bases of the junction unmatched. The germline V gene has CDR1 MDHEN and CDR2 SYDVKM. The CDR3 totals 14 residues. CDR3 DNA sequence: TGTGCCAGCCAGCGGGAACCTACCTACAATGAGCAGTTCTTC. Amino acid sequence: CASQREPTYNEQFF.

The rearrangement joins TRBV18 to TRBJ2-3; 13 nucleotides agree with TRBD2. With V trimmed by 3 bases and J by 5 bases, 8 bases remained unmatched. This CDR3 comprises 17 residues. Germline V gives CDR1 KGHSH, CDR2 LQKENI. CDR3 loop: CASSPVSLAGGKDTQYF. The CDR3, as DNA: TGTGCCAGCTCACCTGTATCACTAGCGGGAGGGAAAGATACGCAGTATTTT.

This clone was detected only a few times. The chain recombines TRBV28 with TRBJ2-7; 7 bases fit TRBD2. The germline V gene encodes CDR1 MDHEN and CDR2 SYDVKM. Trimming removed 4 bases from V and 1 base from J; junction bases left unmatched: 7. There are 15 residues in the CDR3. Here the CDR3 reads CASSSLAEASYEQYF. CDR3 nucleotides: TGTGCCAGCAGTTCCCTAGCGGAAGCGTCCTACGAGCAGTACTTC.

The chain carries TRBV12-3 or TRBV12-4 and TRBJ2-2; tentative D call: TRBD1 (6 bases). The CDR3 has 12 residues. V shed 11 bases and J shed 5 bases, with 12 bases lying between them. The CDR3 nucleotides read TGTGCCGGGGGCCTGGGGACCGGGGAGCTGTTTTTT. Translated: CAGGLGTGELFF.

The chain joins TRBV11-2 to TRBJ1-5; tentatively, D is TRBD1 (6 bases). The CDR3 consists of 15 residues. In germline, CDR1 is SGHAT, CDR2 FQNNGV. V lost 5 bases to trimming and J lost 1 base, with 12 bases between them. The CDR3 here is CASSAGASSNQPQHF. CDR3 sequence (DNA): TGTGCCAGCAGCGCAGGGGCATCGAGCAATCAGCCCCAGCATTTT.

This clone was counted between two and nine times. This sequence joins TRBV24-1 and TRBJ2-3; 9 nucleotides match TRBD2. V dropped 3 bases and J dropped 6; count of bases not matched to a gene: 12. The CDR3 spans 17 residues. CDR1 is KGHDR, CDR2 SFDVKD, per germline. CDR3 in DNA: TGTGCCACCAGTGATCCTAGCGGGAAGGCACACGGGGATACGCAGTATTTT. It encodes CATSDPSGKAHGDTQYF.

This clone is a singleton in its sample. V gene TRBV28 combines with J gene TRBJ1-5; tentatively, D is TRBD1 (5 bases). The ends were cut back, 3 bases at V and 4 bases at J, with 10 bases in the middle. Germline CDR1 is MDHEN and CDR2 is SYDVKM. CDR3 length equals 14 residues. In DNA form, the CDR3 reads TGTGCCAGCAGTTTGGGGGGATGGAATCAGCCCCAGCATTTT. Translated, it gives CASSLGGWNQPQHF.

The chain carries TRBV18 and TRBJ2-5; D perhaps matches TRBD2 (7 bases). The germline V gene encodes CDR1 KGHSH and CDR2 LQKENI. CDR3 length: 16 amino acids. The germline V and J ends were trimmed by 1 base and 4 bases, with 16 bases remaining between them. In DNA form, the CDR3 reads TGTGCCAGCTCACCACGCGGAGGGGGGGCTCGAGAGACCCAGTACTTC. This gives the protein CASSPRGGGARETQYF.

The chain is built from TRBV19 and TRBJ1-1; no firm D call. Trimming stripped 1 base from V and 0 bases from J, with 12 bases between. CDR3 size: 16 residues. Germline V lookup: CDR1 LNHDA, CDR2 SQIVND (reference sequence). The CDR3 bases are TGTGCCAGTAGTATAGCTGGGAGATACATGAACACTGAAGCTTTCTTT. Encoded protein: CASSIAGRYMNTEAFF.

The V gene is TRBV27, the J gene TRBJ1-2; TRBD1 is a possible D gene (5 bases). Germline V lookup: CDR1 MNHEY, CDR2 SMNVEV (reference sequence). The V and J ends lost 5 bases and 6 bases respectively, with 13 bases between them. The CDR3 is 13 residues long. The CDR3 spells CASSMGGVDGYTF. The CDR3 bases are TGTGCCAGCAGTATGGGGGGGGTGGATGGCTACACCTTC.

The V call is TRBV6-5, the J call TRBJ2-1; no firm D call. The germline V gene has CDR1 MNHEY and CDR2 SVGAGI. The CDR3 consists of 13 residues. Trimming removed 6 bases at V and 4 bases at J, with 10 bases between. The CDR3 bases are TGTGCCAGCAGCTCCCCACAGTACAATGAGCAGTTCTTC. Amino acids: CASSSPQYNEQFF.

In this sample, this clone turned up a few times. The rearrangement uses TRBV7-2 and TRBJ1-1, with no clear D. Germline lookup yields CDR1 SGHTA and CDR2 FQGNSA. The CDR3 totals 17 residues. Trimming left V 5 bases short and J 3 bases short, with 22 bases between. As DNA, the CDR3 is TGTGCCAGCAGCCCCCCGGGGTTCGGACGCCGGGACACTGAAGCTTTCTTT. Translated, it gives CASSPPGFGRRDTEAFF.